A selection of T cell receptor beta chains follows, all from one sample in a study of blood T cell repertoires in COVID-19. Clones were sequenced by immunoSEQ multiplex PCR, and TCRdb holds only the in-frame ones, with some missing. Of hundreds of thousands of clones in the sample, approximately 91% were seen once. Input material: PBMCs or T cells enriched from blood (not recorded which). These receptors were taken from a woman between 18 and 30 years old who had been exposed to COVID-19. The CDR3 runs from the conserved cysteine through the conserved F or W. D genes are given only for firm matches. Size is omitted from some rows. Given values are once, few, many or a class for expanded clones.

d_call: .
v_call: TRBV29-1
j_call: TRBJ1-4
clone_size: once
cdr3_aa: CSVAGQFQNEKLFF
cdr3_nt: TGCAGCGTTGCCGGACAGTTCCAAAATGAAAAACTGTTTTTT

d_call: TRBD1
v_call: TRBV10-3
j_call: TRBJ2-1
clone_size: once
cdr3_aa: CAISETGVSYNEQFF
cdr3_nt: TGTGCCATCAGTGAGACAGGGGTCAGCTACAATGAGCAGTTCTTC

d_call: TRBD1
v_call: TRBV27
j_call: TRBJ2-7
clone_size: .
cdr3_aa: CASSGRTGTRSGEQYF
cdr3_nt: TGTGCCAGCAGTGGTAGGACAGGGACGAGATCGGGGGAGCAGTACTTC

d_call: TRBD1
v_call: TRBV7-6
j_call: TRBJ1-4
clone_size: .
cdr3_aa: CASSLGQGLANEKLFF
cdr3_nt: TGTGCCAGCAGCTTGGGACAGGGTTTGGCTAATGAAAAACTGTTTTTT

d_call: .
v_call: TRBV6-2/TRBV6-3
j_call: TRBJ1-5
clone_size: .
cdr3_aa: CASSYGGGAGQPQHF
cdr3_nt: TGTGCCAGCAGTTACGGTGGGGGGGCGGGACAGCCCCAGCATTTT

d_call: .
v_call: TRBV7-3
j_call: TRBJ2-7
clone_size: .
cdr3_aa: CASSLTSGAYEQYF
cdr3_nt: TGTGCCAGCAGCTTAACTTCCGGAGCCTACGAGCAGTACTTC

d_call: TRBD1
v_call: TRBV19
j_call: TRBJ2-1
clone_size: once
cdr3_aa: CASSVNRGFYNEQFF
cdr3_nt: TGTGCCAGTAGTGTCAACAGGGGGTTCTACAATGAGCAGTTCTTC

d_call: .
v_call: TRBV7-9
j_call: TRBJ2-1
clone_size: .
cdr3_aa: CASSLELLTAFSYNEQFF
cdr3_nt: TGTGCCAGCAGCTTAGAACTACTTACGGCGTTCTCCTACAATGAGCAGTTCTTC

d_call: .
v_call: TRBV28
j_call: TRBJ1-3
clone_size: .
cdr3_aa: CASTEQGGPRGNTIYF
cdr3_nt: TGTGCCAGCACCGAACAGGGTGGCCCACGAGGAAACACCATATATTTT

d_call: .
v_call: TRBV27
j_call: TRBJ1-1
clone_size: .
cdr3_aa: CASSLVLGTEAFF
cdr3_nt: TGTGCCAGCAGTTTGGTCCTCGGGACTGAAGCTTTCTTT

d_call: .
v_call: TRBV25-1
j_call: TRBJ1-5
clone_size: .
cdr3_aa: CASSESHQPQHF
cdr3_nt: TGTGCCAGCAGTGAAAGCCACCAGCCCCAGCATTTT

d_call: TRBD1
v_call: TRBV9
j_call: TRBJ2-7
clone_size: .
cdr3_aa: CASSPGQGPLEQYF
cdr3_nt: TGTGCCAGCAGCCCGGGACAGGGGCCCCTCGAGCAGTACTTC

d_call: TRBD2
v_call: TRBV5-4
j_call: TRBJ2-7
clone_size: .
cdr3_aa: CASSFYVSGGAGSEQYF
cdr3_nt: TGTGCCAGCAGCTTTTACGTTAGCGGGGGGGCCGGTAGTGAGCAGTACTTC

d_call: .
v_call: TRBV5-1
j_call: TRBJ2-1
clone_size: few
cdr3_aa: CASSLGAGFYNEQFF
cdr3_nt: TGCGCCAGCAGCTTGGGGGCGGGTTTCTACAATGAGCAGTTCTTC

d_call: TRBD1
v_call: TRBV28
j_call: TRBJ1-2
clone_size: .
cdr3_aa: CASSSSGTGVRQDGYTF
cdr3_nt: TGTGCCAGCAGTTCATCCGGGACAGGGGTTAGGCAAGATGGCTACACCTTC

d_call: TRBD1
v_call: TRBV5-8
j_call: TRBJ1-5
clone_size: .
cdr3_aa: CASSLGQGDNQPQHF
cdr3_nt: TGTGCCAGCAGCTTGGGACAGGGGGACAATCAGCCCCAGCATTTT

d_call: TRBD2
v_call: TRBV5-1
j_call: TRBJ2-3
clone_size: .
cdr3_aa: CASSSRGFTDTQYF
cdr3_nt: TGCGCCAGCAGCTCGCGGGGGTTCACGGATACGCAGTATTTT

d_call: .
v_call: TRBV19
j_call: TRBJ2-6
clone_size: .
cdr3_aa: CASTQGGANVLTF
cdr3_nt: TGTGCCAGTACACAGGGAGGGGCCAACGTCCTGACTTTC

d_call: TRBD2
v_call: TRBV5-6
j_call: TRBJ2-7
clone_size: .
cdr3_aa: CASSLGPGLVIPAYEQYF
cdr3_nt: TGTGCCAGCAGCTTGGGCCCGGGACTAGTTATTCCCGCCTACGAGCAGTACTTC

d_call: .
v_call: TRBV18
j_call: TRBJ1-2
clone_size: .
cdr3_aa: CASSLGGGYGYTF
cdr3_nt: TGTGCCAGCTCACTTGGGGGAGGCTATGGCTACACCTTC

d_call: TRBD2
v_call: TRBV4-1
j_call: TRBJ2-1
clone_size: .
cdr3_aa: CASSQSGTSGSGEQFF
cdr3_nt: TGCGCCAGCAGCCAGTCCGGGACTAGCGGGAGTGGTGAGCAGTTCTTC

d_call: .
v_call: TRBV7-6
j_call: TRBJ1-4
clone_size: .
cdr3_aa: CASSLGTPGLEKLFF
cdr3_nt: TGTGCCAGCAGCTTAGGTACCCCAGGTCTTGAAAAACTGTTTTTT

d_call: .
v_call: TRBV3-1/TRBV3-2
j_call: TRBJ1-5
clone_size: .
cdr3_aa: CASSQELTGTGGQPQHF
cdr3_nt: TGTGCCAGCAGCCAAGAACTTACAGGGACCGGAGGCCAGCCCCAGCATTTT

d_call: TRBD2
v_call: TRBV4-2
j_call: TRBJ2-7
clone_size: .
cdr3_aa: CASSHVGTSGASYEQYF
cdr3_nt: TGTGCCAGCAGCCACGTTGGGACTAGCGGGGCCTCCTACGAGCAGTACTTC

d_call: .
v_call: TRBV11-2
j_call: TRBJ1-3
clone_size: .
cdr3_aa: CASSLAPPGASGNTIYF
cdr3_nt: TGTGCCAGCAGCTTAGCCCCTCCCGGAGCCAGTGGAAACACCATATATTTT

d_call: TRBD1
v_call: TRBV5-5
j_call: TRBJ1-1
clone_size: .
cdr3_aa: CASSLRTGENTEAFF
cdr3_nt: TGTGCCAGCAGCTTGCGGACAGGCGAGAACACTGAAGCTTTCTTT

d_call: TRBD2
v_call: TRBV3-1/TRBV3-2
j_call: TRBJ2-7
clone_size: once
cdr3_aa: CASSSGGSYEQYF
cdr3_nt: TGTGCCAGCAGCTCGGGAGGGTCCTACGAGCAGTACTTC

d_call: .
v_call: TRBV6-1
j_call: TRBJ2-7
clone_size: .
cdr3_aa: CASSEARDRGEQYF
cdr3_nt: TGTGCCAGCAGTGAAGCGCGAGACAGAGGTGAGCAGTACTTC

d_call: TRBD2
v_call: TRBV12-5
j_call: TRBJ2-1
clone_size: few
cdr3_aa: CASGPPGTSGNEQFF
cdr3_nt: TGTGCTAGTGGTCCCCCCGGGACTAGCGGGAATGAGCAGTTCTTC

d_call: .
v_call: TRBV5-4
j_call: TRBJ1-1
clone_size: .
cdr3_aa: CASSIQNTEAFF
cdr3_nt: TGTGCCAGCAGTATACAGAACACTGAAGCTTTCTTT

d_call: TRBD1
v_call: TRBV3-1/TRBV3-2
j_call: TRBJ2-2
clone_size: .
cdr3_aa: CASSQRTGPNTGELFF
cdr3_nt: TGTGCCAGCAGCCAAAGGACAGGGCCTAACACCGGGGAGCTGTTTTTT

d_call: .
v_call: TRBV30
j_call: TRBJ1-3
clone_size: few
cdr3_aa: CAWTRQYLEGNTIYF
cdr3_nt: TGTGCCTGGACCCGACAGTACCTCGAAGGAAACACCATATATTTT

d_call: TRBD2
v_call: TRBV14
j_call: TRBJ2-7
clone_size: .
cdr3_aa: CASSYGGRTVFYEQYF
cdr3_nt: TGTGCCAGCAGCTACGGCGGGAGGACTGTCTTTTACGAGCAGTACTTC

d_call: TRBD2
v_call: TRBV5-4
j_call: TRBJ2-1
clone_size: .
cdr3_aa: CASSSTGTSGPSSYNEQFF
cdr3_nt: TGTGCCAGCAGCTCAACCGGGACTAGCGGTCCTAGCTCCTACAATGAGCAGTTCTTC

d_call: .
v_call: TRBV6-5
j_call: TRBJ1-4
clone_size: .
cdr3_aa: CASDSAGATNEKLFF
cdr3_nt: TGTGCCAGCGACTCGGCAGGGGCAACTAATGAAAAACTGTTTTTT

d_call: TRBD2
v_call: TRBV30
j_call: TRBJ2-2
clone_size: .
cdr3_aa: CAWSLAGGPTGELFF
cdr3_nt: TGTGCCTGGAGTCTAGCGGGGGGGCCCACCGGGGAGCTGTTTTTT

d_call: .
v_call: TRBV19
j_call: TRBJ1-5
clone_size: .
cdr3_aa: CASTIARWAGIWQPQHF
cdr3_nt: TGTGCCAGTACCATAGCCCGGTGGGCAGGGATATGGCAGCCCCAGCATTTT

d_call: TRBD1
v_call: TRBV30
j_call: TRBJ1-1
clone_size: .
cdr3_aa: CAWSSTPGGQAFF
cdr3_nt: TGTGCCTGGAGTTCAACTCCAGGGGGCCAAGCTTTCTTT

d_call: .
v_call: TRBV5-8
j_call: TRBJ1-4
clone_size: .
cdr3_aa: CATSALPGHLNEKLFF
cdr3_nt: TGTGCCACCTCAGCCCTACCGGGACACCTAAATGAAAAACTGTTTTTT

d_call: TRBD1
v_call: TRBV4-1
j_call: TRBJ2-7
clone_size: .
cdr3_aa: CASSQEGRTGTTYEQYF
cdr3_nt: TGCGCCAGCAGCCAAGAGGGCCGGACAGGGACAACCTACGAGCAGTACTTC

d_call: .
v_call: TRBV27
j_call: TRBJ2-7
clone_size: .
cdr3_aa: CASSPNWGRAYEQYF
cdr3_nt: TGTGCCAGCAGTCCGAACTGGGGGCGCGCCTACGAGCAGTACTTC

d_call: .
v_call: TRBV7-2
j_call: TRBJ2-5
clone_size: .
cdr3_aa: CASSSTPGGHETQYF
cdr3_nt: TGTGCCAGCAGCTCAACCCCCGGTGGGCACGAGACCCAGTACTTC

d_call: TRBD2
v_call: TRBV6-2/TRBV6-3
j_call: TRBJ2-7
clone_size: .
cdr3_aa: CASSTPLGLGGGEQYF
cdr3_nt: TGTGCCAGCAGCACTCCGCTAGGACTAGGTGGAGGAGAGCAGTACTTC

d_call: .
v_call: TRBV6-5
j_call: TRBJ2-1
clone_size: few
cdr3_aa: CASRSSQTGKQFF
cdr3_nt: TGTGCCAGCAGATCTTCTCAAACAGGGAAGCAGTTCTTC

d_call: .
v_call: TRBV3-1/TRBV3-2
j_call: TRBJ1-1
clone_size: .
cdr3_aa: CASSQMTANTEAFF
cdr3_nt: TGTGCCAGCAGCCAAATGACAGCAAACACTGAAGCTTTCTTT

d_call: TRBD1
v_call: TRBV12-3/TRBV12-4
j_call: TRBJ2-1
clone_size: .
cdr3_aa: CASSDGQGSEQFF
cdr3_nt: TGTGCCAGCAGTGACGGACAGGGTAGTGAGCAGTTCTTC

d_call: .
v_call: TRBV7-2
j_call: TRBJ2-5
clone_size: .
cdr3_aa: CASSADGLAKETQYF
cdr3_nt: TGTGCCAGCAGCGCGGATGGCCTAGCCAAGGAGACCCAGTACTTC

d_call: TRBD2
v_call: TRBV7-2
j_call: TRBJ2-3
clone_size: .
cdr3_aa: CASSTHSAGGWDTQYF
cdr3_nt: TGTGCCAGCAGCACCCACTCGGCGGGGGGTTGGGATACGCAGTATTTT

d_call: .
v_call: TRBV5-1
j_call: TRBJ2-1
clone_size: .
cdr3_aa: CASSLISAVSYNEQFF
cdr3_nt: TGCGCCAGCAGCTTGATTAGCGCGGTCTCCTACAATGAGCAGTTCTTC

d_call: TRBD2
v_call: TRBV3-1/TRBV3-2
j_call: TRBJ2-1
clone_size: .
cdr3_aa: CASSQILAGANEQFF
cdr3_nt: TGTGCCAGCAGCCAAATACTAGCGGGAGCCAATGAGCAGTTCTTC

d_call: .
v_call: TRBV25-1
j_call: TRBJ2-3
clone_size: .
cdr3_aa: CATLPSGVGTDTQYF
cdr3_nt: TGTGCCACCCTGCCGTCGGGGGTAGGCACAGATACGCAGTATTTT